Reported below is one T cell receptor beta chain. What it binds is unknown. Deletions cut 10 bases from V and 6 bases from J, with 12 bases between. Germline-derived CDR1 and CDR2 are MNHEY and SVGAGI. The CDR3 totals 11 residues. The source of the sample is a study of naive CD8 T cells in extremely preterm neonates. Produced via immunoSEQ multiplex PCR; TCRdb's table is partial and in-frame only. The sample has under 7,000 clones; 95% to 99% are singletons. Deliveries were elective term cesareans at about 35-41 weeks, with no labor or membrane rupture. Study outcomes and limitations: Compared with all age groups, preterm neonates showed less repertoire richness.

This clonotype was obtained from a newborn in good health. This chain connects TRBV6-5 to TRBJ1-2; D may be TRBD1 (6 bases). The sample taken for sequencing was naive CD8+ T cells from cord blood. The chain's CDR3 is CATYTGNGYTF. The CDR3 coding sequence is TGTGCCACCTATACAGGGAATGGCTACACCTTC.